This TCR beta chain was sequenced during a study of cytomegalovirus exposure and HLA in healthy donors. Deletions cut 3 bases from V and 0 bases from J, with 10 bases between. This CDR3 is built from 15 residues. From germline, CDR1 is SGHKS and CDR2 YYEKEE (reference sequence). Study results and caveats: Reportedly, diagnosis of cytomegalovirus status by the classifier showed high specificity and sensitivity. Most TCR sequences proved rare, with some public TCRs found in many donors. The finding came from a later analysis; first-cohort TCR clusters tended to co-occur in the 110 or so validation repertoires. It was approximately 170 TCR beta chains that were listed as cytomegalovirus-associated.

This clone was seen ten or more times. Its antigen is currently unknown. Only in-frame clones appear in the TCRdb table, and some are missing; sequencing was by immunoSEQ multiplex PCR. This table has over 120,000 clones, approximately 89% appearing once. The sequence was obtained from a young woman in good health and CMV-seropositive. The sequenced sample was PBMCs. The V and J genes are TRBV5-5 and TRBJ1-5, with D possibly being TRBD1 (6 bases). The CDR3 reads CASSSQGSSNQPQHF. As DNA, the CDR3 is TGTGCCAGCAGCTCTCAGGGGTCTAGCAATCAGCCCCAGCATTTT.